A single sample is the source of the 9 T cell receptor beta chains below, sequenced in a study of T-cell reconstitution after alpha-beta-depleted transplantation in children. Unique molecular identifiers were built into the TCRbeta library. Each CDR3 protein gets one entry after TCRdb re-called the PCR reads with MiXCR. This sample has some 80,000 distinct CDR3 sequences, with 15% to 20% found just once. The sample here was PBMCs, mostly from graft donor cells, taken 360 days after TCRalphabeta/CD19-depleted stem cell transplant. These TCRs come from a male patient aged 2 to 9 who had a stem cell transplant for acute lymphoblastic leukemia, so the T cells may come from the graft donor.

The CDR3 is CASSKPGQGMGQQFF. CDR3 bases: TGTGCCAGCAGCAAGCCGGGACAGGGGATGGGGCAGCAGTTCTTC. This sequence joins TRBV7-6 and TRBJ2-1; 10 bases align to TRBD1. CDR1 and CDR2 (germline): SGHVS, FNYEAQ. J gave up 11 bases and V 5 bases, and 12 bases lay outside the gene matches. The CDR3 runs to 15 residues.

This chain joins TRBV5-6 and TRBJ2-1; 12 positions agree with TRBD2. The CDR3 contains 16 residues. CDR1 is SGHDT and CDR2 is YYEEEE in the germline V gene. The V segment lost 0 bases and the J segment 3 bases; nucleotides outside the gene matches: 1. The CDR3 coding sequence is TGTGCCAGCAGCTTGGGGACTAGCGGGATCTACAATGAGCAGTTCTTC. Protein sequence: CASSLGTSGIYNEQFF.

This clonotype came up a few times. Here the CDR3 reads CASSYTRKQSYEQYF. CDR3 DNA sequence: TGTGCCAGCAGTTACACACGGAAGCAGAGCTACGAGCAGTACTTC. The J gene is TRBJ2-7, the V gene TRBV6-5; D is ambiguous. The germline CDR1 and CDR2 sequences are MNHEY and SVGAGI. Trimming removed 2 bases at V and 3 bases at J, with 14 bases between. This CDR3 spans 15 amino acids.

This clonotype was detected ten times or more. This sequence joins TRBV29-1 and TRBJ1-4; weak D call: TRBD1 (5 bases). The V gene lost 2 bases and the J gene lost 7 bases, with 17 bases spanning the gap. In germline, CDR1 is SQVTM, CDR2 ANQGSEA. The CDR3 length is 15 residues. The DNA of the CDR3 is TGCAGCGTTGAAACCCCAACGGGGGTTGGTGAAAAACTGTTTTTT. This sequence encodes CSVETPTGVGEKLFF.

This clonotype was observed a handful of times. The rearrangement links TRBV20-1 to TRBJ2-7, with TRBD2 matching over 13 bases. The junction had 18 bases not matched to a gene; V was cut back by 2 bases and J by 8 bases. CDR1 DFQATT and CDR2 SNEGSKA come from the germline V gene (reference sequence). The CDR3 loop spans 18 amino acids. This CDR3 reads CSARRGLAGSWPFLKQYF. The CDR3 DNA sequence: TGCAGTGCTAGAAGGGGACTAGCGGGATCTTGGCCCTTCTTAAAGCAGTACTTC.

Ten or more counts support this clonotype. The chain employs TRBV6-6 and TRBJ2-1; unclear D gene. Trimming cost V 8 bases and J 8 bases, with 10 bases left between them. This CDR3 has 11 residues. Per the germline V gene, CDR1 is MNHNY and CDR2 is SVGAGI (reference sequence). The CDR3, as DNA: TGTGCCAGCGCCTTGCTGGATGAGCAGTTCTTC. Translated: CASALLDEQFF.

This clonotype was observed a handful of times. The chain is built from TRBV18 and TRBJ2-6; a possible D gene is TRBD1 (5 bases). The germline gives CDR1 KGHSH, CDR2 LQKENI. V was pared by 0 bases and J by 5 bases, with 14 bases between. This CDR3 has 17 residues. The CDR3 DNA sequence: TGTGCCAGCTCACCACCGGGGCGACGGGCTAGGGCCAACGTCCTGACTTTC. It specifies CASSPPGRRARANVLTF.

The chain combines TRBV4-2 with TRBJ2-1; 14 bases fit TRBD2. Germline loops: CDR1 LGHNA, CDR2 YNFKEQ. The length of the CDR3 is 16 residues. Trimming took 4 bases from V and 4 from J; bases not matched to a gene: 3. CDR3 region: CASSPRTSGRYNEQFF. CDR3 sequence (DNA): TGTGCCAGCAGCCCGCGGACTAGCGGGAGGTACAATGAGCAGTTCTTC.

The V and J genes are TRBV4-1 and TRBJ2-7; 7 nucleotides agree with TRBD2. The CDR3 sequence is 16 residues long. Germline CDR1 reads MGHRA; CDR2 reads YSYEKL. V shed 1 base, J shed 0 bases, and the junction held 6 bases outside the gene matches. For the CDR3, the DNA is TGCGCCAGCAGCCAAGGTTGGCTAGCGGCCTCCTACGAGCAGTACTTC. Its translation is CASSQGWLAASYEQYF.